A selection of T cell receptor beta chains follows, all from one sample in a study of kidney transplant recipient with SARS-CoV-2 infection. Using its own MiXCR run on the reads, TCRdb lists one record per CDR3 protein. Of about 240,000 distinct CDR3 sequences detected, 25% to 35% appear once; the ten largest clones hold 7% to 8%. The sample in question was a blood sample, obtained at baseline and on roughly day 110 from a kidney transplant recipient. The receptors were sampled from a male patient aged 30 to 40 who had COVID-19 and was a kidney transplant recipient. The graft donor may have given rise to some T cells. CDR3s include the opening cysteine and the closing phenylalanine or tryptophan. A D gene is named only where the DNA matches it firmly. Only some rows state a clone size, as once, few, many or a class for expanded clones.

TGTGCCAGCGGCCATCTGGCGGGAAGGTGGCTCCGCCAAGAGACCCAGTACTTC	CASGHLAGRWLRQETQYF	-	TRBV3-1	TRBJ2-5	-
TGTGCCAGCAATGGCAGAAACTCCTACGAGCAGTACTTC	CASNGRNSYEQYF	many	TRBV2	TRBJ2-7	-
TGTGCCAGCAGTCCCTACGGACAGGACAGGTCCGGGGAGCTGTTTTTT	CASSPYGQDRSGELFF	many	TRBV27	TRBJ2-2	TRBD1
TGTGCCAGCAGCCCTACACCAGGGATTGGGTATAATTCACCCCTCCACTTT	CASSPTPGIGYNSPLHF	many	TRBV11-2	TRBJ1-6	-
TGCGCCAGCAGCTTGGAAGCAGGGTCAGGAAACACCATATATTTT	CASSLEAGSGNTIYF	many	TRBV5-1	TRBJ1-3	-
TGCGCCAGCGGCATCCAATCGGTTCGAAAGACCTATGGCTACACCTTC	CASGIQSVRKTYGYTF	many	TRBV5-1	TRBJ1-2	-
TGTGCCAGCAGCCCTTACACGGCCTACAATGAGCAGTTCTTC	CASSPYTAYNEQFF	-	TRBV7-9	TRBJ2-1	-
TGTGCCAGCAGCGTAGAGGGCATGTCTAATGAAAAACTGTTTTTT	CASSVEGMSNEKLFF	many	TRBV9	TRBJ1-4	-
TGTGCCAGCAGGGCAGGGGGGTCCAAAAACATTCAGTACTTC	CASRAGGSKNIQYF	few	TRBV6-5	TRBJ2-4	-
TGTGCCAGCAGCCCAAGGACAGGGTTCAACGAAAAACTGTTTTTT	CASSPRTGFNEKLFF	many	TRBV11-3	TRBJ1-4	TRBD1
TGTGGCACGTGGCCCAGGATAACACAAAGTCGGGCCAACGTCCTGACTTTC	CGTWPRITQSRANVLTF	many	TRBV8-2	TRBJ2-6	-
TGTGCTAGTGGTACTCGAATTTTGCAGGGAAAGACCTATGGCTACACCTTC	CASGTRILQGKTYGYTF	many	TRBV12-5	TRBJ1-2	-
TGTGCCAGCGAGGTACCCCGTACCAGACAAAGTCGGGCCAACGTCCTGACTTTC	CASEVPRTRQSRANVLTF	few	TRBV5-4	TRBJ2-6	-
TGTGCCAGCAGTGAGGAGGGATTCTACAATGAGCAGTTCTTC	CASSEEGFYNEQFF	many	TRBV25-1	TRBJ2-1	-
TGTGCCACCAGTCGACTCACTAGTACCAGAAAGACCTATGGCTACACCTTC	CATSRLTSTRKTYGYTF	many	TRBV24-1	TRBJ1-2	-
TGCAGTGCCCCGACAGGGTCCAACTATGGCTACACCTTC	CSAPTGSNYGYTF	many	TRBV20-1	TRBJ1-2	TRBD1
TGTGCCAGCAGGGGGGGGCGTTGGGAGCAGTTCTTC	CASRGGRWEQFF	many	TRBV2	TRBJ2-1	-
TGCGCCAGCAGCATGGGGGACACTGAAGCTTTCTTT	CASSMGDTEAFF	many	TRBV5-1	TRBJ1-1	-
TGTGCCGGCAGTCAAGTGAGTGCCAGCACAGATACGCAGTATTTT	CAGSQVSASTDTQYF	-	TRBV7-9	TRBJ2-3	-
TGTGCCAGCAGTAATGAGTGCTCACACGGAAAGACCTATGGCTACACCTTC	CASSNECSHGKTYGYTF	-	TRBV6-4	TRBJ1-2	-
TGTGCCAGCAGTGAAGGAAGGGGCACTGAAGCTTTCTTT	CASSEGRGTEAFF	many	TRBV6-4	TRBJ1-1	-
TGTGCCAGCAGTTTTAGGGTTAATTCTGAAGCTTTCTTT	CASSFRVNSEAFF	many	TRBV28	TRBJ1-1	-
TGTGCCAGCAGCTCACGACCGGGGGAGCTGTTTTTT	CASSSRPGELFF	many	TRBV5-4	TRBJ2-2	-
TGTGCCAGCAGTGATCGACAGGGGGCAAATGCTAATGAAAAACTGTTTTTT	CASSDRQGANANEKLFF	-	TRBV6-1	TRBJ1-4	TRBD1
TGCAGTGCTAGAGGGGAGGGTGAGCAGTTCTTC	CSARGEGEQFF	few	TRBV20-1	TRBJ2-1	TRBD2
TGTGCCAGCAGTGAGCCAGGGGTGAGCTCCTACGAGCAGTACTTC	CASSEPGVSSYEQYF	many	TRBV25-1	TRBJ2-7	-
TGTGCCAGCAGTATGGACGCGAAACGTAGAAAGACCTATGGCTACACCTTC	CASSMDAKRRKTYGYTF	-	TRBV6-5	TRBJ1-2	-
TGCAGTGCTGGGGCCCCGGGAAACTCCTACAATGAGCAGTTCTTC	CSAGAPGNSYNEQFF	few	TRBV20-1	TRBJ2-1	-
TGTGCCAGCAGTCGGGAGGGAGAGAACACTGAAGCTTTCTTT	CASSREGENTEAFF	many	TRBV6-5	TRBJ1-1	-
TGTGCCAGCAGCCAAGATCGAGCGGGGAAGGGGAATCAGCCCCAGCATTTT	CASSQDRAGKGNQPQHF	many	TRBV4-2	TRBJ1-5	-
TGCAGTGCTCCAGGGGAAACCTATGGCTACACCTTC	CSAPGETYGYTF	many	TRBV20-1	TRBJ1-2	-
TGTGCCAGCAGTTTAATGGGACTAGCGGGAGTCGAGCAGTTCTTC	CASSLMGLAGVEQFF	many	TRBV12-3/TRBV12-4	TRBJ2-1	TRBD2
TGTGCCAGCAGCCGCGTTGCAAGTGGGACCCAGTACTTC	CASSRVASGTQYF	many	TRBV7-6	TRBJ2-5	-
TGTGCCAGCCAGGAAGTCAATAGTCGAAAGACCTATGGCTACACCTTC	CASQEVNSRKTYGYTF	many	TRBV5-6	TRBJ1-2	-
TGTGCCAGCAGCATATCTATTAAGGCTGGAAAGACCTATGGCTACACCTTC	CASSISIKAGKTYGYTF	many	TRBV11-1	TRBJ1-2	-
TGTGCCAGTAGGGTGGCGGGACAGGGGAATCAGCCCCAGCATTTT	CASRVAGQGNQPQHF	many	TRBV19	TRBJ1-5	TRBD1
TGTGCCAGCACCCCCCGACGGGGGGTTTCCACCTACGAGCAGTACTTC	CASTPRRGVSTYEQYF	many	TRBV6-2/TRBV6-3	TRBJ2-7	TRBD2
TGTGCCAGCAGCCCTGCTGGGGGGGGCTACACCTTC	CASSPAGGGYTF	many	TRBV7-2	TRBJ1-2	-
TGCAGTGCTAGGACTGACGCCTCTGGAAACACCATATATTTT	CSARTDASGNTIYF	many	TRBV20-1	TRBJ1-3	-
TGTGCCAGCAGTGGAGGTGGAGGGAGTCAGCCCCAGCATTTT	CASSGGGGSQPQHF	many	TRBV12-3/TRBV12-4	TRBJ1-5	-
TGCGCCAGCAGTCAAAGTACAAGATCGCGAAAGACCTATGGCCACACCTTC	CASSQSTRSRKTYGHTF	-	TRBV10-1	TRBJ1-2	-
TGTGCCAGCAGCTTGGTTCTGGGGGCCAACACTGAAGCTTTCTTT	CASSLVLGANTEAFF	-	TRBV5-6	TRBJ1-1	-
TGTGCCAGTTGGGGTTTGTGGAGCAATCAGCCCCAGCATTTT	CASWGLWSNQPQHF	many	TRBV19	TRBJ1-5	-
TGCGCCAGCCGAGTTGGAGGGGAAGAGACCCAGTACTTC	CASRVGGEETQYF	-	TRBV10-2	TRBJ2-5	-
TGTGCCAGCAGCATGCATCCGGTCGTTAGAAAGACCTATGGCTACACCTTC	CASSMHPVVRKTYGYTF	-	TRBV16	TRBJ1-2	-
TGTGCCAGCAGCCCGAAGGTAGGGATTGAAGCTTTCTTT	CASSPKVGIEAFF	many	TRBV7-2	TRBJ1-1	-
TGTGCCAGTAGTGGAAAATGGACAAATCGAAAGACCTATGGCTACACCTTC	CASSGKWTNRKTYGYTF	many	TRBV19	TRBJ1-2	-
TGTGCCAGCAGCTTGTCTCGGGCCATATTGGGCTACACCTTC	CASSLSRAILGYTF	-	TRBV5-6	TRBJ1-2	-
TGTGCCAGCTCCGGAAGCTACGAGCAGTACTTC	CASSGSYEQYF	many	TRBV7-9	TRBJ2-7	-
TGTGCCAGCAGCCAAGAGGCTAGCGGGAGCGGTGAGCAGTTCTTC	CASSQEASGSGEQFF	many	TRBV4-2	TRBJ2-1	TRBD2
TGCAGTGCTAGGCGGGGGGATTACAATGAGCAGTTCTTC	CSARRGDYNEQFF	many	TRBV20-1	TRBJ2-1	TRBD2
TGCGCCAGCCCTAGACAGGGTGGGACTGAAGCTTTCTTT	CASPRQGGTEAFF	-	TRBV10-1	TRBJ1-1	TRBD1
TGTGCCAGCAGCTTGTGGTGGGGCAATTCACCCCTCCACTTT	CASSLWWGNSPLHF	many	TRBV5-6	TRBJ1-6	-
TGTGCCAGCAGCTTAACTTTTAGCGGGAGTACCGGGGAGCTGTTTTTT	CASSLTFSGSTGELFF	-	TRBV7-6	TRBJ2-2	TRBD2
TGTGCCAGCAGGCGACTAGCGGGAGACGTACTCTCCTACAATGAGCAGTTCTTC	CASRRLAGDVLSYNEQFF	few	TRBV6-5	TRBJ2-1	TRBD2